This is a list of T cell receptor beta chains from one sample in a study of blood T cell repertoires in COVID-19. TCRdb's table, derived via immunoSEQ multiplex PCR, lists solely in-frame clones and lacks some. The sample yields approximately 500,000 clones, less than 90% seen once. The sequencing input was peripheral blood. The receptors shown here come from a woman in her forties or fifties with COVID-19, enrolled during active disease. The CDR3 runs from the conserved cysteine through the conserved F or W.

TRBV9	TRBJ2-2	CASREGLNTGELFF
TRBV6-5	TRBJ2-5	CASSRDRGETQYF
TRBV28	TRBJ2-7	CASSLGSGQYF
TRBV5-1	TRBJ1-4	CASSAEPGLFYEKLFF
TRBV11-2	TRBJ1-6	CASSLSGESPLHF
TRBV6-6	TRBJ1-4	CASTLPEQEKLFF
TRBV6-5	TRBJ1-5	CASSVGNQPQHF
TRBV5-1	TRBJ2-7	CASSPRQGSSYEQYF
TRBV5-1	TRBJ1-2	CASSWDRVRNGYTF
TRBV18	TRBJ1-5	CASSYSGSGQPQHF
TRBV3-1/TRBV3-2	TRBJ1-1	CASSHRPGELGAFF
TRBV5-6	TRBJ1-6	CASRTGGPLSPLHF
TRBV2	TRBJ2-5	CASSLLLRETQYF
TRBV20-1	TRBJ2-7	CSAAGGREQYF
TRBV5-1	TRBJ2-7	CASSLVTGLEQYF
TRBV18	TRBJ1-1	CASSPRGQLNTEAFF
TRBV6-5	TRBJ1-1	CASKTGDMNTEAFF
TRBV5-6	TRBJ2-7	CASSPDQGMIYWEQYF
TRBV5-6	TRBJ1-1	CASGFPATADRSFHEAFF
TRBV7-2	TRBJ1-4	CASSLVRSRNEKLFF
TRBV6-5	TRBJ2-3	CASRMISGSDTQYF
TRBV29-1	TRBJ2-7	CSVLGGPSSYEQYF
TRBV2	TRBJ2-1	CASTGNEQFF
TRBV11-2	TRBJ2-2	CASSYPTGEANTGELFF
TRBV11-2	TRBJ1-2	CASSLETAYNYGYTF
TRBV24-1	TRBJ2-3	CATSDSYTDTQYF
TRBV6-5	TRBJ1-2	CASSYGLNYGYTF
TRBV9	TRBJ1-1	CASSAHEETEAFF
TRBV6-6	TRBJ2-7	CASSQPSGTSYEQYF
TRBV21-1	TRBJ1-5	CASSAPTAHVISPQHF
TRBV12-3/TRBV12-4	TRBJ1-3	CANRAGAVDTIYF
TRBV7-9	TRBJ1-1	CASSLWTGASTEAFF
TRBV30	TRBJ1-1	CAWNLPGQRINTEAFF
TRBV12-3/TRBV12-4	TRBJ2-1	CASTPGMDEQFF
TRBV4-1	TRBJ2-7	CASSLSFPGEQYF
TRBV28	TRBJ2-5	CASSLPGVRGTQYF
TRBV12-3/TRBV12-4	TRBJ2-1	CASSFQAFNEQFF
TRBV11-2	TRBJ1-4	CASSPDRATNEKLFF
TRBV24-1	TRBJ2-2	CATSDLRGSGGARAGELFF
TRBV14	TRBJ2-3	CASSQSGTGTDTQYF
TRBV6-2/TRBV6-3	TRBJ2-5	CASSEEDREETQYF
TRBV15	TRBJ2-3	CATSRAGPSLDTQYF
TRBV6-5	TRBJ1-4	CASSYGGAGREKLFF
TRBV2	TRBJ1-5	CASSPLARDSQPQHF
TRBV2	TRBJ2-1	CASSKTSGGNNEQFF
TRBV19	TRBJ2-3	CASSSLRGTTDTQYF
TRBV6-5	TRBJ2-2	CASRGQGPGELFF
TRBV4-1	TRBJ2-1	CASSQVRTIAGEPLRNEQFF
TRBV7-9	TRBJ1-1	CASSLVGRTEAFF
TRBV7-9	TRBJ1-1	CASSTRGGNTEAFF
TRBV27	TRBJ1-1	CASSRSLDRLMNTEAFF
TRBV6-2/TRBV6-3	TRBJ2-7	CASSQSYEQYF
TRBV7-9	TRBJ1-1	CASSRQGLNTEAFF
TRBV10-3	TRBJ2-5	CAIGLYRGQETQYF